The T cell receptor (beta chain) described here comes from a study of OX40 agonist ivuxolimab in advanced cancers. Study in general: Ivuxolimab, an agonist antibody against OX40 (CD134), was given to patients.

Produced via immunoSEQ multiplex PCR; TCRdb's table is partial and in-frame only. The sample consists of almost 70,000 clones, roughly nine tenths of them appearing once. Whole-study results and caveats: CD4+ and CD8+ T cells in blood underwent clonal expansion by week 6 at 0.1 to 3.0 mg/kg. The study found among the lowest clonal expansion in partial responders at 0.1-3.0 mg/kg. The authors did not determine the antigen specificity of the expanded peripheral T cells.

The CDR3 contains 15 residues. Per germline, CDR1 GTSNPN and CDR2 SVGIG (reference sequence). V shed 4 bases, J shed 0 bases, and the junction held 8 bases outside the gene matches. As concerns this clone: No antigen is known for it.

Sequencing was performed on CD4+ or CD8+ T cells sorted from blood, taken in a trial of the OX40 agonist ivuxolimab. The receptor's source is an adult with an advanced solid tumor such as melanoma, head and neck, liver or kidney cancer. V and J are TRBV30 and TRBJ2-7, with 8 bases identical to TRBD2. Here the CDR3 reads CAWMARGGVSYEQYF. The CDR3 DNA reads TGTGCCTGGATGGCCCGGGGGGGGGTCTCCTACGAGCAGTACTTC.